Each of the 2 T cell receptor beta chains below was sequenced from the same sample in a study of beta chain features in type 1 diabetes. All of the isolated RNA was reverse transcribed, so expressed TCRB transcripts were sequenced. Measured with immunoSEQ multiplex PCR; TCRdb has only the in-frame clones, and not every one. The sample has 350,000 or so clones, around 19% seen once. Specimen: naive CD4+ T cells from blood. The receptor set was obtained from a woman aged 18-29 years in good health.

The table lists this clone with a few counts. CDR3 protein: CASSQDRVNYGYTF. The DNA for the CDR3 is TGCGCCAGCAGCCAAGACAGGGTAAACTATGGCTACACCTTC. The chain is built from TRBV4-3 and TRBJ1-2, with a weak D call TRBD1 (5 bases). This CDR3 spans 14 amino acids. V lost 0 bases to trimming and J lost 2 bases, with 7 bases between them. Looked up from germline, CDR1 is LGHNA and CDR2 is YSLEER.

The CDR3 protein is CASSQEIGGASDTQYF. The CDR3 DNA reads as TGTGCCAGCAGCCAAGAAATCGGGGGGGCCTCAGATACGCAGTATTTT. The V and J genes are TRBV4-2 and TRBJ2-3; 8 bases agree with TRBD2. CDR3 length equals 16 residues. Looked up from germline, CDR1 is LGHNA and CDR2 is YNFKEQ. Trimming removed 0 bases from V and 4 bases from J; junction bases left unmatched: 6.